This passage covers 28 T cell receptor beta chains from one sample sequenced in a study of cytomegalovirus exposure and HLA in healthy donors. PCR used 60 Vbeta primers and 13 Jbeta primers. Generated by immunoSEQ multiplex PCR, the TCRdb table keeps only in-frame clones and is missing some. The repertoire consists of over 150,000 clones, with 77% occurring once and the leading ten covering 1.4% to 1.5%. Sequencing was performed on PBMCs. The receptors originated from a woman under 40 in good health and CMV-seropositive.

The chain uses TRBV5-1 and TRBJ2-1; the match to TRBD2 covers 10 bases. Germline V gene sequence: CDR1 SGHRS, CDR2 YFSETQ. V was pared by 2 bases and J by 7 bases, with 12 bases of the junction left unmatched. The length of the CDR3 is 17 residues. The CDR3 DNA follows: TGCGCCAGCAGCTTACTACCAGCGGCAGCGGGGGGGAATGAGCAGTTCTTC. Protein: CASSLLPAAAGGNEQFF.

The gene calls are TRBV7-2 and TRBJ2-2; D call uncertain. The length of the CDR3 is 15 residues. The germline V gene has CDR1 SGHTA and CDR2 FQGNSA. Trimming pared 3 bases from V and 4 bases from J, leaving 12 bases between. CDR3: CASSLGRSGTGELFF. The CDR3 DNA reads as TGTGCCAGCAGCTTGGGCAGGTCTGGCACCGGGGAGCTGTTTTTT.

The chain uses TRBV9 and TRBJ2-2, with a tentative D call TRBD1 (6 bases). V was clipped by 1 base and J by 3 bases, with 16 bases between them. CDR3 size: 17 residues. Germline CDR1 reads SGDLS; CDR2 reads YYNGEE. The CDR3 coding sequence is TGTGCCAGCAGCGTAAAGAGAACAGGGTCAGACACCGGGGAGCTGTTTTTT. Translating gives CASSVKRTGSDTGELFF.

CDR3 DNA sequence: TGTGCCAGCAGTGACTCGACAGGGGAGGTGAACACTGAAGCTTTCTTT. Translation gives CASSDSTGEVNTEAFF. V usage is TRBV6-4 and J usage is TRBJ1-1; 8 bases agree with TRBD1. With 0 bases clipped from V and 0 bases from J, the junction kept 3 bases outside the gene matches. Germline V gene data show CDR1 as MRHNA and CDR2 as SNTAGT. The CDR3 extends over 16 amino acids.

For this clone: An end of the junction differs from the germline gene, which may be a read error. This sequence joins TRBV6-5 and TRBJ1-5, with a possible D match to TRBD1 (6 bases). The CDR3 totals 16 residues. Germline CDR1 is MNHEY and CDR2 is SVGAGI. The CDR3 is CASRYSTGPNDQPQHF. The CDR3 DNA follows: TGTGCCAGCAGATACTCGACAGGCCCGAACGATCAGCCCCAGCATTTT.

The rearrangement links TRBV5-6 to TRBJ2-7; 9 bases align to TRBD1. The CDR3 spans 14 residues. Germline CDR1 reads SGHDT; CDR2 reads YYEEEE. V lost 1 base and J lost 6; bases outside the gene matches: 5. CDR3 DNA: TGTGCCAGCAGCTTGACAGGGGGCAGGGGCGAGCAGTACTTC. It yields the protein CASSLTGGRGEQYF.

CDR3 sequence (DNA): TGTGCCACACAGGGGCCAAATCAGCCCCAGCATTTT. Its translation: CATQGPNQPQHF. The rearrangement joins TRBV28 to TRBJ1-5; 7 bases agree with TRBD1. V lost 10 bases, J lost 4 bases, and 4 bases stayed unmatched. Germline CDR1 is MDHEN and CDR2 is SYDVKM. The CDR3 loop spans 12 amino acids.

This clone was recorded a few times. The chain combines TRBV5-1 with TRBJ1-1; a possible D gene is TRBD1 (6 bases). The germline gives CDR1 SGHRS, CDR2 YFSETQ. V lost 0 bases and J 0 bases, leaving 9 bases between the germline ends. This CDR3 is 15 amino acids long. CDR3: CASSLGTAMNTEAFF. Here the CDR3 DNA reads TGCGCCAGCAGCTTGGGGACAGCCATGAACACTGAAGCTTTCTTT.

The chain is built from TRBV27 and TRBJ1-1; TRBD1 matches 9 bases. The V and J ends lost 8 bases and 1 base, in that order; junction bases with no gene match: 5. This CDR3 is 14 amino acids long. Germline CDR1 MNHEY, CDR2 SMNVEV (reference sequence). In DNA, the CDR3 is TGTGCCAGCGGGTCACAGGGGGCGAACACTGAAGCTTTCTTT. Translation: CASGSQGANTEAFF.

The genes are TRBV14 and TRBJ1-4; D might be TRBD1 (5 bases). Trimming removed 5 bases from V and 0 bases from J, with 10 bases in between. The CDR3 covers 15 residues. The V gene's germline CDR1 is SGHDN and CDR2 FVKESK. This CDR3 reads CASSEDKSTNEKLFF. The CDR3 region has the DNA TGTGCCAGCAGCGAGGACAAATCAACTAATGAAAAACTGTTTTTT.

This sequence joins TRBV2 and TRBJ2-2; no firm D call. This CDR3 comprises 15 residues. Trimming stripped 5 bases from V and 2 bases from J, with 12 bases between. Germline loops: CDR1 SNHLY, CDR2 FYNNEI. The chain's CDR3 is CASSISAPNTGELFF. CDR3 coding DNA: TGTGCCAGCAGTATCAGCGCCCCAAACACCGGGGAGCTGTTTTTT.

This clone was seen only a few times. The chain links TRBV6-1 to TRBJ2-7, with a weak D call TRBD2 (6 bases). The CDR3 contains 16 residues. Germline values: CDR1 MNHNS, CDR2 SASEGT. V was trimmed by 0 bases and J by 3 bases, leaving 15 bases between them. The CDR3 loop is CASSEAGGTGFYEQYF. For the CDR3, the DNA is TGTGCCAGCAGTGAAGCTGGAGGGACGGGTTTCTACGAGCAGTACTTC.

CDR3 region: CASSPLGPEKLFF. In nucleotides, the CDR3 is TGTGCCAGCAGTCCTCTTGGGCCTGAAAAACTGTTTTTT. The rearrangement joins TRBV27 to TRBJ1-4; D remains unclear. V was pared by 5 bases and J by 7 bases, with 11 bases between. The CDR3 totals 13 residues. CDR1 is MNHEY and CDR2 is SMNVEV in the germline V gene (reference sequence).

This chain links TRBV13 with TRBJ1-1; TRBD1 agrees at 8 bases. Germline V gives CDR1 PRHDT, CDR2 FYEKMQ (reference sequence). V dropped 5 bases and J dropped 4; count of bases not matched to a gene: 9. The CDR3 contains 15 residues. The CDR3, as DNA: TGTGCCAGCAGCACTTTTCGTACAGGGGGCACTGAAGCTTTCTTT. This sequence encodes CASSTFRTGGTEAFF.

This rearrangement joins TRBV28 to TRBJ1-2; TRBD1 matches 8 bases. This CDR3 region has 14 residues. The ends lost 2 bases at V and 7 bases at J; junction bases unmatched: 6. Looked up from germline, CDR1 is MDHEN and CDR2 is SYDVKM. This chain's CDR3 is CASSLAQGGRGYTF. In nucleotides, the CDR3 is TGTGCCAGCAGTTTAGCACAGGGGGGGCGTGGCTACACCTTC.

The chain is built from TRBV2 and TRBJ2-5, with 10 nucleotides matching TRBD1. The ends lost 6 bases at V and 7 bases at J; junction bases unmatched: 20. CDR3 size: 18 residues. Germline assignment: CDR1 SNHLY and CDR2 FYNNEI. This CDR3 is CASSVTNWFSGTGVTQYF. The CDR3 DNA sequence: TGTGCCAGCAGCGTGACCAACTGGTTCAGTGGGACAGGGGTGACCCAGTACTTC.

The DNA of the CDR3 is TGTGCCTGTCTAGCGGGTCCGCAGTACTTC. Translated, it gives CACLAGPQYF. The chain links TRBV30 to TRBJ2-7, with 8 bases fitting TRBD2. The CDR3 extends over 10 amino acids. V lost 6 bases to trimming and J lost 9 bases; unmatched junction nucleotides: 4. The germline CDR1 and CDR2 sequences are GTSNPN and SVGIG (reference sequence). The full variable domain, in which reference TRBV30 and TRBJ2-7 provide the parts outside the CDR3, is SQTIHQWPATLVQPVGSPLSLECTVEGTSNPNLYWYRQAAGRGLQLLFYSVGIGQISSEVPQNLSASRPQDRQFILSSKKLLLSDSGFYLCACLAGPQYFGPGTRLTVT.

This clone was recorded only once. This chain links TRBV5-4 with TRBJ2-7, with 9 bases lining up with TRBD2. In germline, CDR1 is SGHNT, CDR2 YYREEE (reference sequence). V shed 3 bases and J 6 bases; nucleotides not matched to a gene: 7. This CDR3 contains 14 residues. This chain's CDR3 is CASSSPGLASEQYF. The CDR3 DNA is TGTGCCAGCAGCTCACCGGGACTAGCTAGCGAGCAGTACTTC.

The chain couples TRBV5-4 to TRBJ1-1; 8 nucleotides agree with TRBD1. Germline trimming cut 7 bases from V and 1 base from J; bases unmatched to any gene: 3. The CDR3 has 13 residues. Looked up from germline, CDR1 is SGHNT and CDR2 is YYREEE (reference sequence). The CDR3 DNA sequence: TGTGCCAGCCTAGACAGGGGGAACACTGAAGCTTTCTTT. Protein product: CASLDRGNTEAFF.

In nucleotides, the CDR3 is TGTGCCAGCAGTTACTCTGCGGGAGGGCCGGGCGAGCAGTACTTC. This sequence encodes CASSYSAGGPGEQYF. The genes are TRBV6-5 and TRBJ2-7; 9 bases agree with TRBD2. The germline V gene encodes CDR1 MNHEY and CDR2 SVGAGI. V was pared by 0 bases and J by 6 bases, with 6 bases of the junction left unmatched. The length of the CDR3 is 15 residues.

The chain has TRBV27 and TRBJ2-2, with D tentatively TRBD2 (6 bases). Germline assignment: CDR1 MNHEY and CDR2 SMNVEV (reference sequence). There are 16 residues in the CDR3. The ends were cut back, 7 bases at V and 0 bases at J, with 15 bases in the middle. CDR3 sequence (DNA): TGTGCCAGCACTGGAGCTAGCGCTGCGAACACCGGGGAGCTGTTTTTT. It codes for CASTGASAANTGELFF.

This chain links TRBV21-1 with TRBJ2-2; the tabulated D call, TRBD2, remains unverified against the DNA. TRBV21-1 is a pseudogene segment. The CDR3 runs to 15 residues. CDR3 region: CASSKDSSDGGELFF. The CDR3 DNA is TGTGCCAGCAGCAAAGATTCCAGCGACGGCGGGGAGCTGTTTTTT.

V and J are TRBV4-3 and TRBJ2-7; 8 bases map to TRBD2. CDR3 length: 19 amino acids. V shed 1 base, J shed 2 bases, and the junction held 16 bases outside the gene matches. In germline, CDR1 is LGHNA, CDR2 YSLEER. The CDR3 reads CASSQGPLLADSKAYEQYF. The CDR3 coding sequence is TGCGCCAGCAGCCAAGGACCTTTACTAGCGGACTCTAAGGCCTACGAGCAGTACTTC.

V is TRBV5-4 and J is TRBJ2-7, with D possibly being TRBD1 (7 bases). CDR3 length: 15 amino acids. Germline CDR1 and CDR2: SGHNT and YYREEE (reference sequence). V was trimmed by 4 bases and J by 2 bases, leaving 16 bases between them. DNA for the CDR3: TGTGCCAGCAGCAGCGGCGGGACAGAGCCCTACGAGCAGTACTTC. Its protein product is CASSSGGTEPYEQYF.

V is TRBV5-6 and J is TRBJ1-5; TRBD1 aligns across 7 bases. CDR3 length equals 15 residues. Germline trimming cut 0 bases from V and 1 base from J; bases unmatched to any gene: 1. Germline loops: CDR1 SGHDT, CDR2 YYEEEE. CDR3 bases: TGTGCCAGCAGCTTGGGACAGGGAAGCAATCAGCCCCAGCATTTT. It specifies CASSLGQGSNQPQHF.

Only a few counts were recorded for this clone. CDR3 DNA sequence: TGTGCCAGCAGAGGCGGGAGCCGGGAGACCCAGTACTTC. Translated: CASRGGSRETQYF. V and J are TRBV7-6 and TRBJ2-5; 7 bases line up with TRBD2. The V gene end was trimmed by 6 bases and the J gene end by 5 bases; junction bases not matched to a gene: 6. The CDR3 contains 13 residues. Germline V gives CDR1 SGHVS, CDR2 FNYEAQ.

This chain connects TRBV6-5 to TRBJ1-2; TRBD1 agrees at 8 bases. The V segment lost 6 bases and the J segment 3 bases; nucleotides outside the gene matches: 9. From germline, CDR1 is MNHEY and CDR2 SVGAGI. This CDR3 has 15 amino acids. The CDR3 DNA sequence: TGTGCCAGCAGACGAGGACAGGGAACCTACTATGGCTACACCTTC. This sequence encodes CASRRGQGTYYGYTF.

This chain connects TRBV5-6 to TRBJ1-1; perhaps TRBD1 as D (6 bases). The CDR3 has 15 amino acids. Germline CDR1 reads SGHDT; CDR2 reads YYEEEE. V was pared by 4 bases and J by 3 bases, with 16 bases between. The CDR3 is CASSLLGAVDTEAFF. CDR3 DNA sequence: TGTGCCAGCAGCCTGCTGGGGGCCGTGGACACTGAAGCTTTCTTT.